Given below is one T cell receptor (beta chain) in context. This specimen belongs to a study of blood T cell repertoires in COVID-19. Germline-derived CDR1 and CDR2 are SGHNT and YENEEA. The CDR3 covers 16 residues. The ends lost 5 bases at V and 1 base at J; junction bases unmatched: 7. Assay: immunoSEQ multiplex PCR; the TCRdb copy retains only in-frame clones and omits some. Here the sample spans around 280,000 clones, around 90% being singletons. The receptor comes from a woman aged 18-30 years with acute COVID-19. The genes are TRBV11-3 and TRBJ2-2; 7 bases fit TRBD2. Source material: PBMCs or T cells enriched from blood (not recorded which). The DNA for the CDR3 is TGTGCCAGCAGCCCTGCGGGGGTGAAGAACACCGGGGAGCTGTTTTTT. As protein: CASSPAGVKNTGELFF.